This record looks at one TCR beta chain sequence and its context. The target of this receptor is not known. A read error may produce the germline difference seen at one junction end. Amplification of TCR beta CDR3 regions was carried out from RNA transcripts. For the first round of RT-PCR on the TCR CDR3, the HTBI primer set was used together with the Qiagen OneStep RT-PCR kit. Libraries were constructed in a second round of multiplex PCR, after which size selection and purification were carried out. Sequencing of the libraries was done on an Illumina HiSeq2000 using paired-end 100 bp reads. The paper's data handling went like this. Raw data were processed with SOAPnuke, discarding reads with adapters, uncalled bases, mean Phred below 15, or no exact constant-primer or identifier match. High-quality paired reads were merged with COPE v1.2.5, and unique nucleotide sequences were defined as clonotypes. Clonotypes were aligned to IMGT TRBV, TRBD and TRBJ reference segments using MiTCR v1.1. Analysis was restricted to V-J combinations with a frequency above 0.0001, which covered roughly 99% of repertoires. The TCS score was defined as F50 (clonal expansion) divided by E x V (chaos), with BLOSUM62-based TCRdist calculated between CDR3 peptides within each V-J. Welch's t-statistics and random forest reduced approximately 520 V-J features to 13, which were used in a naive Bayes classifier (R e1071). The similarity between thyroid and blood repertoires was quantified using the Morisita-Horn index. TCRdb handled the public reads itself, with Q25 trimming in fastp and clone calling in MiXCR, and kept productive beta chains. Each CDR3 protein appears once, grouped with its most common genes and DNA. The authors' filters were not applied to this entry. The table for this sample lists almost 600,000 distinct CDR3 sequences; under 60% of them were counted only once. The top ten clones comprise roughly 8.2% of the sample.

The data were taken from a study of T cells in Graves' hyperthyroidism and ophthalmopathy (dated 2019 in TCRdb). Background for the entire study: To identify TCR V-J signatures that set the groups apart, the researchers used a discovery cohort of about a hundred patients, made up of 43 with Graves' ophthalmopathy and about 60 with stable Graves' hyperthyroidism. Whether ophthalmopathy could be predicted prospectively was tested in an independent validation cohort made up of approximately 19 hyperthyroidism patients plus 17 patients who later progressed to ophthalmopathy. For training and testing, the 80 to 100 patients in the discovery cohort were randomly divided in a 7:3 ratio. The paper describes TCR Vbeta CDR3 sequencing of about 140 peripheral blood samples, made up of approximately 40 ophthalmopathy patients, roughly 80 hyperthyroidism patients and around 17 progressor patients. After sampling, hyperthyroidism patients received methimazole starting at 30 mg daily, and ophthalmopathy patients received high-dose intravenous methylprednisolone. In more than 5 Graves' hyperthyroidism patients, the study also compared T-cell repertoires from thyroid tissue with T-cell repertoires from blood. What the study reported, not specific to this receptor: Most expanded thyroid clonotypes (frequency above 0.001) were also detected in blood, suggesting blood repertoires may reflect thyroid immune responses. In validation, progression to ophthalmopathy was predicted by the model with more than 65% sensitivity and approximately 78% specificity, a median of approximately 6.5 months before onset. A model built on a 13 V-J signature distinguished ophthalmopathy from stable hyperthyroidism, reaching around 87% sensitivity and around 81% specificity in cross-validation and 80%/75% in testing. Sample size was not statistically predetermined, and blinding of investigators to group allocation was not performed.

Stable Graves' hyperthyroidism was defined as the absence of progression to ophthalmopathy over 18 months of follow-up. Hyperthyroidism patients were newly diagnosed, with disease duration under 2 months, and aged 18 to 65 years. Any patient with an uncontrolled infection, another autoimmune disease, pregnancy or lactation was excluded. Diagnoses were based on clinical symptoms, serum thyroxine and TRAb, thyroid ultrasound and orbital computed tomography. Total RNA was extracted with Trizol reagent, and quality was checked on an Agilent 2100 Bioanalyzer. The germline V gene specifies SGHDT as CDR1 and YYEEEE as CDR2. The CDR3 covers 13 residues, taking in both the cysteine and the phenylalanine. Only CDR3 DNA remains: 39 bases, in frame from the first base.

The sequencing input was peripheral blood or thyroid tissue (not recorded which). The source is a woman under 30 with Graves' hyperthyroidism. In this chain, TRBV5-6 is recombined with TRBJ2-7; TRBD1 is possibly the D segment (5 matching bases). The base sequence is TGTGCCAGCAGCTTGCAGGGCGCGTACGAGCAGTGCTTC. Translated, this gives CASSLQGAYEQCF.